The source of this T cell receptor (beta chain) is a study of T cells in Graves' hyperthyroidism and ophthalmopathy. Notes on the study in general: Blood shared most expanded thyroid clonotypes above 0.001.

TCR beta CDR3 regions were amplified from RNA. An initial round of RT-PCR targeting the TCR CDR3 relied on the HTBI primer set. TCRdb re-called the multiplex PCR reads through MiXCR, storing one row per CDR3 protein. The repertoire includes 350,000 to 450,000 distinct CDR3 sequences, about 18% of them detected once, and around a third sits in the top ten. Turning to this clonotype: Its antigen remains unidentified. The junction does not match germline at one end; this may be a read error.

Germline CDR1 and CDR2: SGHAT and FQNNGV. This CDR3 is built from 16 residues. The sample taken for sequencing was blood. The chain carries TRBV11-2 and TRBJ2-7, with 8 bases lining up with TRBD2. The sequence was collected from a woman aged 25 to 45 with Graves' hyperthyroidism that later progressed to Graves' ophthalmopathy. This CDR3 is CASSQDLGGGSYEQYF. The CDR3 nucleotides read TGCGCCAGCAGCCAAGATCTTGGCGGGGGGTCCTACGAGCAGTACTTC.